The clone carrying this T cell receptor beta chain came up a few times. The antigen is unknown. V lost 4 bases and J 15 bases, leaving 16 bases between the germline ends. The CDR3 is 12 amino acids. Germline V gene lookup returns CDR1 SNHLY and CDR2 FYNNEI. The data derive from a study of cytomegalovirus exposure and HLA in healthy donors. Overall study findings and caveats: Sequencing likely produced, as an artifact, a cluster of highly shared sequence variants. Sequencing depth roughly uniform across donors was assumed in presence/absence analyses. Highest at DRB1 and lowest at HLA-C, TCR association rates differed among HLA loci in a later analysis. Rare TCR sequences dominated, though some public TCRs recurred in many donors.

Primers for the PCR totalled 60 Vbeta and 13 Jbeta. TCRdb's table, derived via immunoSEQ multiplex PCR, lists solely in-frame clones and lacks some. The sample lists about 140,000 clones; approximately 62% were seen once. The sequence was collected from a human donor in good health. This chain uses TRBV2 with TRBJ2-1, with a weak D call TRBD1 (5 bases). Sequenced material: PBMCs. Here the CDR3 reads CASSGGWGTLFF. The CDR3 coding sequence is TGTGCCAGCAGTGGGGGCTGGGGTACTTTGTTCTTC.